This T cell receptor beta chain was recorded in a study of blood T cell repertoires in COVID-19. Deletions cut 6 bases from V and 2 bases from J, with 11 bases between. Germline assignment: CDR1 SNHLY and CDR2 FYNNEI. The CDR3 runs to 13 residues. Profiling relied on immunoSEQ multiplex PCR, and the TCRdb table lists in-frame clones only, not all of them. Among roughly 260,000 clones listed, approximately 86% were seen once. Only one count was recorded for this clone. This clonotype was sampled from a man between 40 and 49 years old who had recovered from COVID-19. This chain connects TRBV2 to TRBJ2-7; possible D gene TRBD1, 6 bases. Source material: peripheral blood. The CDR3 DNA reads TGTGCCAGCAGACAGGGTCCGGCCTACGAGCAGTACTTC. This codes for CASRQGPAYEQYF.